The next 6 T cell receptor beta chains were all read from a single sample in a study of T cells in Graves' hyperthyroidism and ophthalmopathy. The TCR beta CDR3 regions underwent amplification using RNA transcripts as the source. The HTBI primer set was used in a first-round RT-PCR of the TCR CDR3. TCRdb analysed the multiplex PCR reads with MiXCR anew, one entry per CDR3 protein. The table records a few hundred thousand distinct CDR3 sequences, 14% of them present only once. What was sequenced was blood. The receptors derive from a woman aged 25 to 39 with Graves' ophthalmopathy.

The gene calls are TRBV3-1 and TRBJ2-5; 10 nucleotides agree with TRBD2. The CDR3 length is 18 residues. Unmatched junction bases numbered 13, after V lost 4 bases and J lost 2 bases. The germline V gene has CDR1 LGHDT and CDR2 YNNKEL (reference sequence). CDR3 nucleotide sequence: TGTGCCAGCAGCCTCCAGATCGACACTAGCGGGGTACAAGAGACCCAGTACTTC. The encoded protein is CASSLQIDTSGVQETQYF.

This clonotype was seen at least ten times. This CDR3 reads CASSLRWRGGGEQYF. The CDR3 nucleotides read TGTGCCAGCAGCTTACGATGGCGGGGGGGCGGCGAGCAGTACTTC. The chain joins TRBV13 to TRBJ2-7, with TRBD2 matching over 9 bases. Germline V CDR1 and CDR2: PRHDT, FYEKMQ (reference sequence). J lost 6 bases, V lost 2 bases, and 8 bases had no gene match. The CDR3 is made up of 15 amino acids.

In nucleotides, the CDR3 is TGTACCAGCAGCTTAGGGTCTTCGGGTAGGGATACGCAGTATTTT. Its translation is CTSSLGSSGRDTQYF. The chain employs TRBV7-2 and TRBJ2-3; D remains ambiguous. This CDR3 region has 15 residues. V was pared by 1 base and J by 6 bases, with 14 bases between. Germline values: CDR1 SGHTA, CDR2 FQGNSA.

This chain joins TRBV7-3 and TRBJ2-3; TRBD2 might be the D (6 bases). The CDR3 consists of 15 residues. In germline, CDR1 is SGHTA, CDR2 FQGTGA. V was shortened by 5 bases and J by 0 bases, with 12 bases between the two germline ends. The CDR3: CASSVGLSSTDTQYF. The CDR3 coding sequence is TGTGCCAGCAGCGTGGGACTGTCTAGCACAGATACGCAGTATTTT.

This clonotype was seen more than once but under ten times. J is TRBJ2-1 and V is TRBV24-1; 8 bases fit TRBD1. The CDR3 spans 15 residues. V gave up 7 bases and J gave up 5 bases; unmatched junction bases: 9. CDR1 KGHDR and CDR2 SFDVKD come from the germline V gene. The CDR3 DNA reads TGTGCCACCAGCCGGGGCGGGACAGGTAACAATGAGCAGTTCTTC. This encodes CATSRGGTGNNEQFF.

This clonotype turned up a few times. The CDR3 reads CASIPGGENEKLFF. Here the CDR3 DNA reads TGTGCCAGCATCCCAGGGGGTGAGAATGAAAAACTGTTTTTT. The V gene is TRBV6-1, the J gene TRBJ1-4; 7 bases align to TRBD1. Germline V gene data show CDR1 as MNHNS and CDR2 as SASEGT. The CDR3 length is 14 residues. The J segment lost 5 bases and the V segment lost 7 bases, leaving 7 bases of the junction unmatched.